Presented here are 24 T cell receptor beta chains from one specimen sequenced in a study of CD8 T cells in ankylosing spondylitis. General study findings and limits: One TCR beta motif, made up of 7 or 8 highly homologous variants, appeared characteristic of ankylosing spondylitis blood.

TCRdb re-derived calls from the 5' RACE reads in MiXCR, one entry per CDR3 protein. In the table there are 500,000 to 550,000 distinct CDR3 sequences, approximately 12% of which are singletons. Antigen specificity for these receptors is unknown. Sequencing was performed on blood, either unsorted or a sorted T cell fraction (not recorded which). These TCRs come from a male donor with ankylosing spondylitis.

The chain uses TRBV2 and TRBJ1-1; no clear D. The CDR3 is 13 residues long. CDR1 and CDR2 (germline): SNHLY, FYNNEI. V was clipped by 8 bases and J by 3 bases, with 13 bases between them. The CDR3 spells CASPGVLDTEAFF. The CDR3 DNA follows: TGTGCCAGCCCCGGGGTGCTGGACACTGAAGCTTTCTTT. Full variable domain (remainder filled in from reference TRBV2 and TRBJ1-1): EPEVTQTPSHQVTQMGQEVILRCVPISNHLYFYWYRQILGQKVEFLVSFYNNEISEKSEIFDDQFSVERPDGSNFTLKIRSTKLEDSAMYFCASPGVLDTEAFFGQGTRLTVV.

In this sample, this clonotype turned up a few times. The chain has TRBV5-1 and TRBJ1-4, with D perhaps matching TRBD1 (5 bases). Trimming removed 3 bases from V and 7 bases from J, with 22 bases in between. The CDR3 has 17 residues. Looked up from germline, CDR1 is SGHRS and CDR2 is YFSETQ. The CDR3 nucleotides read TGCGCCAGCAGCTCGACAGTATTACATAACGGAGGTGAAAAACTGTTTTTT. Translated: CASSSTVLHNGGEKLFF.

This clonotype was seen more than once but under ten times. This chain uses TRBV20-1 with TRBJ2-7; 11 bases map to TRBD2. This CDR3 is built from 15 residues. CDR1 DFQATT and CDR2 SNEGSKA come from the germline V gene (reference sequence). V dropped 3 bases and J dropped 5; count of bases not matched to a gene: 9. The CDR3 sequence is CSASLTSGRGDEQYF. Here the CDR3 DNA reads TGCAGTGCTAGCCTCACTAGCGGGAGAGGAGACGAGCAGTACTTC.

CDR3: CASSPAVGADTQYF. In DNA, the CDR3 is TGTGCCAGCTCACCAGCGGTCGGGGCAGATACGCAGTATTTT. This chain links TRBV18 with TRBJ2-3, with a possible D match to TRBD2 (5 bases). CDR3 length equals 14 residues. Germline CDR1 and CDR2: KGHSH and LQKENI. Trimming took 2 bases from V and 4 from J, leaving 10 bases between them.

This clonotype was detected a few times. The V gene is TRBV30, the J gene TRBJ2-3; a weak D match, TRBD2 (6 bases). The CDR3 contains 14 residues. The V end was cut by 0 bases, the J end by 2 bases, with 9 bases between. Per the germline V gene, CDR1 is GTSNPN and CDR2 is SVGIG (reference sequence). CDR3 protein: CAWSVGGNTDTQYF. CDR3 coding DNA: TGTGCCTGGAGTGTAGGCGGGAACACAGATACGCAGTATTTT.

A few counts support this clonotype. The chain combines TRBV27 with TRBJ1-2; a possible D gene is TRBD1 (5 bases). V was cut by 3 bases and J by 5 bases, with 10 bases left in between. CDR3 size: 13 residues. CDR1 and CDR2 (germline): MNHEY, SMNVEV (reference sequence). In DNA, the CDR3 is TGTGCCAGCAGTTTCGAGGGGAGGTATGGCTACACCTTC. Translated: CASSFEGRYGYTF.

This clonotype turned up a few times. The V gene is TRBV12-3 or TRBV12-4, the J gene TRBJ1-1, with D uncertain. Trimming shortened V by 7 bases and J by 5 bases, and 17 bases separated the two germline ends. The CDR3 has 14 residues. CDR3 DNA sequence: TGTGCCAGCAATCTGATGGTGGAGGTGACTGAAGCTTTCTTT. This gives the protein CASNLMVEVTEAFF.

The chain has TRBV29-1 and TRBJ2-5; tentative D call: TRBD1 (6 bases). CDR1 is SQVTM and CDR2 is ANQGSEA in the germline V gene. The length of the CDR3 is 12 residues. Between the trimmed V and J ends, which lost 3 bases and 5 bases, there was a span of 10 bases. The CDR3 is CSVDQGWETQYF. The CDR3 DNA follows: TGCAGCGTTGACCAGGGGTGGGAGACCCAGTACTTC.

This clonotype appeared many times. The chain employs TRBV2 and TRBJ2-3, with 7 nucleotides matching TRBD2. The CDR3 is 15 amino acids. Germline-derived CDR1 and CDR2 are SNHLY and FYNNEI. Trimming took 6 bases from V and 1 from J; bases not matched to a gene: 7. This CDR3 reads CASRRLASGTDTQYF. The CDR3 DNA reads TGTGCCAGCAGGCGACTAGCTTCTGGCACAGATACGCAGTATTTT.

A few counts support this clonotype. The chain carries TRBV3-1 and TRBJ2-1, with 7 bases fitting TRBD2. CDR3 size: 15 residues. The germline V gene encodes CDR1 LGHDT and CDR2 YNNKEL (reference sequence). V shed 2 bases, J shed 2 bases, and the junction held 3 bases outside the gene matches. The CDR3 sequence: CASSQLGGTYNEQFF. Written as DNA, the CDR3 is TGTGCCAGCAGCCAATTGGGGGGGACCTACAATGAGCAGTTCTTC.

The J gene is TRBJ2-3, the V gene TRBV12-3 or TRBV12-4; D gene uncertain. With 7 bases removed from V and 4 bases from J, the gap between germline ends came to 18 bases. The CDR3 consists of 15 residues. The CDR3 sequence: CASNLGLADADTQYF. Here the CDR3 DNA reads TGTGCCAGCAACCTGGGTCTCGCAGATGCAGATACGCAGTATTTT.

The rearrangement links TRBV2 to TRBJ2-7; the D call may be TRBD1 or TRBD2 (5 bases each). The V end lost 6 bases, the J end lost 4 bases, and 13 bases lay between the germline ends. The length of the CDR3 is 13 residues. Germline CDR1 reads SNHLY; CDR2 reads FYNNEI. CDR3 in DNA: TGTGCCAGCAGCTCCGGGACGGAGTACGAGCAGTACGTC. It translates to CASSSGTEYEQYV.

This clonotype was counted only a few times. The chain carries TRBV25-1 and TRBJ2-3; D uncertain. Per germline, CDR1 MGHDK and CDR2 SYGVNS. The length of the CDR3 is 16 residues. With 6 bases removed from V and 0 bases from J, the gap between germline ends came to 16 bases. The CDR3 here is CASSPRLGRSTDTQYF. The CDR3 DNA is TGTGCCAGCAGCCCCCGCCTGGGCAGAAGCACAGATACGCAGTATTTT.

The chain links TRBV29-1 to TRBJ1-4; the D is unclear. The CDR3 has 11 residues. CDR1 is SQVTM and CDR2 is ANQGSEA in the germline V gene. The V gene lost 7 bases and the J gene lost 8 bases, with 11 bases spanning the gap. The CDR3 DNA follows: TGCAGCGGGCTGATTGGAGAAAAACTGTTTTTT. Translated, it gives CSGLIGEKLFF. The whole variable domain, filled in from reference TRBV29-1 and TRBJ1-4, reads SAVISQKPSRDICQRGTSLTIQCQVDSQVTMMFWYRQQPGQSLTLIATANQGSEATYESGFVIDKFPISRPNLTFSTLTVSNMSPEDSSIYLCSGLIGEKLFFGSGTQLSVL.

This clonotype came up a few times. V usage is TRBV5-5 and J usage is TRBJ2-1, with TRBD1 identical over 12 bases. This CDR3 spans 15 amino acids. Germline CDR1 reads SGHKS; CDR2 reads YYEKEE (reference sequence). The trim removed 0 bases at V and 9 bases at J, leaving 4 bases unmatched. The DNA for the CDR3 is TGTGCCAGCAGCTTGGAAGGGACAGGGGGCTTTGAGCAGTTCTTC. Translation: CASSLEGTGGFEQFF.

This clonotype was found many times. This rearrangement joins TRBV12-3 or TRBV12-4 to TRBJ2-1; 9 bases line up with TRBD1. The trim removed 5 bases at V and 6 bases at J, leaving 5 bases unmatched. The CDR3 consists of 14 residues. For the CDR3, the DNA is TGTGCCAGCAGTACCCGGACAGGGGTCAATGAGCAGTTCTTC. It is translated as CASSTRTGVNEQFF.

The rearrangement links TRBV2 to TRBJ1-2; TRBD1 is a possible D gene (5 bases). V gave up 3 bases and J gave up 8 bases, with 13 bases separating them. Germline V gene sequence: CDR1 SNHLY, CDR2 FYNNEI. The CDR3 runs 13 residues. The CDR3 reads CASSERGVSGYTF. The CDR3 nucleotides read TGTGCCAGCAGTGAGCGGGGGGTGAGCGGCTACACCTTC. Combining the CDR3 with reference TRBV2 and TRBJ1-2 gives the whole variable domain EPEVTQTPSHQVTQMGQEVILRCVPISNHLYFYWYRQILGQKVEFLVSFYNNEISEKSEIFDDQFSVERPDGSNFTLKIRSTKLEDSAMYFCASSERGVSGYTFGSGTRLTVV.

The V gene is TRBV28, the J gene TRBJ1-4; 8 bases are shared with TRBD1. The CDR3 spans 14 residues. The germline gives CDR1 MDHEN, CDR2 SYDVKM. V trimming: 5 bases; J trimming: 7 bases; junction bases outside the gene matches: 6. CDR3 bases: TGTGCCAGCAGTAAGACAGGGGTGGCTGAAAAACTGTTTTTT. Amino acid sequence: CASSKTGVAEKLFF. Full variable domain (remainder filled in from reference TRBV28 and TRBJ1-4): DVKVTQSSRYLVKRTGEKVFLECVQDMDHENMFWYRQDPGLGLRLIYFSYDVKMKEKGDIPEGYSVSREKKERFSLILESASTNQTSMYLCASSKTGVAEKLFFGSGTQLSVL.

This clonotype was found a few times. V usage is TRBV15 and J usage is TRBJ2-7; D remains ambiguous. Germline assignment: CDR1 LNHNV and CDR2 YYDKDF (reference sequence). Between the trimmed V and J ends, which lost 1 base and 0 bases, there was a span of 13 bases. This CDR3 contains 16 residues. CDR3: CATSRVGILSSYEQYF. The CDR3 nucleotides read TGTGCCACCAGCAGAGTGGGAATTCTTAGCTCCTACGAGCAGTACTTC.

This chain connects TRBV20-1 to TRBJ2-5; 8 nucleotides align to TRBD2. V was clipped by 6 bases and J by 5 bases; unmatched bases: 14. Germline lookup yields CDR1 DFQATT and CDR2 SNEGSKA (reference sequence). The CDR3 loop spans 15 amino acids. The CDR3 DNA follows: TGCAGTGCGGAGCCAGGGCGGGAGGCGCAGGAGACCCAGTACTTC. Translation: CSAEPGREAQETQYF.

This clonotype was observed many times. The rearrangement links TRBV12-3 or TRBV12-4 to TRBJ1-4; weak D call: TRBD1 (6 bases). Between the trimmed V and J ends, which lost 6 bases and 3 bases, there was a span of 14 bases. The CDR3 extends over 15 amino acids. The CDR3 loop reads CASSQLQGPNEKLFF. The CDR3 DNA is TGTGCCAGCAGCCAACTACAGGGTCCTAATGAAAAACTGTTTTTT.

The rearrangement links TRBV12-3 or TRBV12-4 to TRBJ2-1; 7 bases align to TRBD2. The CDR3 consists of 15 residues. The trim removed 6 bases at V and 5 bases at J, leaving 10 bases unmatched. CDR3 DNA: TGTGCCAGCAGCCGCTGGGGCGGGAGCGACAATGAGCAGTTCTTC. It yields the protein CASSRWGGSDNEQFF.

In this sample, this clonotype turned up a few times. V usage is TRBV10-3 and J usage is TRBJ2-1; D is ambiguous. Trimming stripped 3 bases from V and 7 bases from J, with 13 bases between. The CDR3 is 14 amino acids. Germline CDR1 reads ENHRY; CDR2 reads SYGVKD. The CDR3 here is CAISDPLLPNEQFF. The CDR3 DNA is TGTGCCATCAGTGATCCCCTCCTACCTAATGAGCAGTTCTTC.

The V gene is TRBV20-1, the J gene TRBJ2-7; 13 nucleotides match TRBD2. There are 16 residues in the CDR3. J was trimmed by 3 bases and V by 3 bases; bases with no gene match: 8. Per germline, CDR1 DFQATT and CDR2 SNEGSKA (reference sequence). Written as DNA, the CDR3 is TGCAGTGCTAGCCCCTCCGGGACTAGCGGGATCTACGAGCAGTACTTC. Its protein product is CSASPSGTSGIYEQYF.